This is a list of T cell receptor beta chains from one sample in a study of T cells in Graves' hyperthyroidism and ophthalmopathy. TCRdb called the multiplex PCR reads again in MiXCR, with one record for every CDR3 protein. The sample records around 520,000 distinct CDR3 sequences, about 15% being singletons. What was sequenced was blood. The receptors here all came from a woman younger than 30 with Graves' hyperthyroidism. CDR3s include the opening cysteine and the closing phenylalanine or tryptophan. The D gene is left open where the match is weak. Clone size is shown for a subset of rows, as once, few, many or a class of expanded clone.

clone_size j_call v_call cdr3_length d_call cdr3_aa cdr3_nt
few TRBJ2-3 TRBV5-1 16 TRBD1 CASSWQGDGGTDTQYF TGCGCCAGCAGCTGGCAGGGGGATGGGGGCACAGATACGCAGTATTTT
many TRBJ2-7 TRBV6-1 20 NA CASSEAGARVNSPIFYEQYF TGTGCCAGCAGTGAAGCGGGGGCTAGGGTAAATTCGCCGATTTTTTACGAGCAGTACTTC
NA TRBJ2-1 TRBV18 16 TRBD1 CASSPSPDRSDNEQFF TGTGCCAGCTCACCATCTCCGGACAGGAGTGACAATGAGCAGTTCTTC
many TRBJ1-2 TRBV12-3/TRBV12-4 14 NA CASSLWAGVGGYTF TGTGCCAGCAGTTTATGGGCGGGGGTGGGTGGCTACACCTTC
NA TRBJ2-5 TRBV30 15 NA CAWSWGRSLQETQYF TGTGCCTGGAGTTGGGGGCGCTCCCTCCAAGAGACCCAGTACTTC
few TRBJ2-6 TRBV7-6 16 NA CASSLRPGAGANVLTF TGTGCCAGCAGCTTAAGGCCGGGAGCTGGGGCCAACGTCCTGACTTTC
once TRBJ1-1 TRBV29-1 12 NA CSVEDEVPLIFF TGCAGCGTTGAAGATGAGGTCCCCTTGATCTTCTTT
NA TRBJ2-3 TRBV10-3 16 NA CAITARPYPSTDTQYF TGTGCCATCACTGCTAGACCGTACCCGAGCACAGATACGCAGTATTTT
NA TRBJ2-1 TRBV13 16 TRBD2 CASSPYSGRTYNEQFF TGTGCCAGCAGCCCATATAGCGGGAGAACCTACAATGAGCAGTTCTTC
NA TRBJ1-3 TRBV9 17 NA CTSSVEGVIFSGNTIYF TGTACCAGCAGCGTAGAGGGAGTTATTTTCTCTGGAAACACCATATATTTT
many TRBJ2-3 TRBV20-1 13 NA CSARHVGRDTQYF TGCAGTGCGCGCCACGTGGGGCGGGATACGCAGTATTTT
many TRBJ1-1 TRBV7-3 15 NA CASSLKGTPNMEAFF TGTGCCAGCAGCTTAAAGGGGACACCTAATATGGAGGCTTTCTTT
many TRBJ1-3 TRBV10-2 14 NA CASSEGVSGNTIYF TGCGCCAGCAGTGAGGGGGTGTCCGGAAACACCATATATTTT
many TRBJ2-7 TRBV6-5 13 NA CASSYSPVVEQYF TGTGCCAGCAGTTACTCCCCCGTCGTCGAGCAGTACTTC
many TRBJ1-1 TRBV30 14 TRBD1 CAWSGLSGGTEAFF TGTGCCTGGAGTGGTCTATCAGGGGGGACTGAAGCTTTCTTT
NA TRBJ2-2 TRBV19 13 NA CASRVAVIGELFF TGTGCCAGTAGGGTGGCGGTTATCGGGGAGCTGTTTTTT
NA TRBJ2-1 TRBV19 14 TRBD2 CASLPTSGYNEQFF TGTGCCAGTCTTCCGACTAGCGGTTACAATGAGCAGTTCTTC
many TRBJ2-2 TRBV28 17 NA CASSLRDHRWNTGELFF TGTGCCAGCAGTTTAAGGGACCACCGATGGAACACCGGGGAGCTGTTTTTT
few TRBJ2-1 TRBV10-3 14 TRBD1 CAIRDRVTYNEQFF TGTGCCATCAGGGACAGGGTTACCTACAATGAGCAGTTCTTC
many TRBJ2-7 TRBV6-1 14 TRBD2 CASSLAGESYEQYF TGTGCCAGCAGTTTAGCGGGAGAAAGCTACGAGCAGTACTTC
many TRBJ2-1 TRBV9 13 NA CASSVDGNYEQFF TGTGCCAGCAGCGTAGATGGAAACTATGAGCAGTTCTTC
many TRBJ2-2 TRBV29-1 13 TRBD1 CSVGRGLAGELFF TGCAGCGTGGGCAGGGGGCTCGCAGGGGAGCTGTTTTTT
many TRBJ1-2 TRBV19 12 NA CATLLPIGGYTF TGTGCCACCCTGTTGCCTATTGGGGGCTACACCTTC
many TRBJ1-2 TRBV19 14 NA CASSIGQGNYGYTF TGTGCCAGTAGTATAGGTCAGGGAAACTATGGCTACACCTTC
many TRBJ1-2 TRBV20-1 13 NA CSARWAGAYGYTF TGCAGTGCTAGGTGGGCAGGGGCCTATGGCTACACCTTC
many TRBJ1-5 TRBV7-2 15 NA CASRREGRGDQPQHF TGTGCCAGCAGAAGGGAGGGCAGGGGTGATCAGCCCCAGCATTTT
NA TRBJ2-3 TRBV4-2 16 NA CASSQVQRVSTDTQYF TGTGCCAGCAGCCAAGTCCAGCGGGTTAGCACAGATACGCAGTATTTT
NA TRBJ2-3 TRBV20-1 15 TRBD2 CSARGTSGPSRTQYF TGCAGTGCTAGAGGGACTAGCGGGCCCTCCCGGACGCAGTATTTT
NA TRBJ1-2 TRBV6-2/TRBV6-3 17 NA CASSYDRYSSSVYGYTF TGTGCCAGCAGTTACGACAGGTACTCCTCTTCCGTCTATGGCTACACCTTC
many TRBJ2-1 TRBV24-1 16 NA CATSDSSGRAYNEQFF TGTGCCACCAGTGATTCCTCCGGGAGAGCCTACAATGAGCAGTTCTTC
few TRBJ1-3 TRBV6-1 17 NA CASSLLDPGTPGNTIYF TGTGCCAGCAGTTTGTTAGACCCCGGGACCCCTGGAAACACCATATATTTT
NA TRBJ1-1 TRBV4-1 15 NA CASSQAGGGDTEAFF TGCGCCAGCAGCCAAGCGGGAGGTGGGGATACTGAAGCTTTCTTT
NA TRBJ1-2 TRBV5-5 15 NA CASSLRGTENYGYTF TGTGCCAGCAGCCTGCGCGGGACGGAGAACTATGGCTACACCTTC
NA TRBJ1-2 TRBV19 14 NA CASSMEQHNYGYTF TGTGCCAGTAGTATGGAACAGCATAACTATGGCTACACCTTC
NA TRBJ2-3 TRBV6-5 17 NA CASSYGGDLTRADTQYF TGTGCCAGCAGTTACGGAGGGGACCTTACTCGGGCAGATACGCAGTATTTT
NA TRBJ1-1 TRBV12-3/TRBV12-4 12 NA CASSFSQFEAFF TGTGCCAGCAGTTTTAGCCAGTTTGAAGCTTTCTTT
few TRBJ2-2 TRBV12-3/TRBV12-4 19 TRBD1 CASRVQGARLGSGTGELFF TGTGCCAGCAGGGTACAGGGGGCGAGACTAGGGTCCGGAACCGGGGAGCTGTTTTTT
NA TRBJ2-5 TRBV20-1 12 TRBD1 CSAPLGQTTQYF TGCAGTGCTCCTTTGGGACAGACTACCCAGTACTTC
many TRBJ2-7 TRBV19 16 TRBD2 CASSPPSGGLPYEQYF TGTGCCAGTAGTCCGCCCTCGGGAGGCCTTCCCTACGAGCAGTACTTC
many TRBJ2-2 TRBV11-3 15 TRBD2 CASSLLAGPTGELFF TGTGCCAGCAGCTTACTAGCGGGACCTACCGGGGAGCTGTTTTTT
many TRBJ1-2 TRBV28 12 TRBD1 CATTDREGGYTF TGTGCCACTACCGACAGGGAGGGCGGCTACACCTTC
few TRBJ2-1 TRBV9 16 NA CASSVDGWDSYNEQFF TGTGCCAGCAGCGTAGACGGGTGGGACTCCTACAATGAGCAGTTCTTC
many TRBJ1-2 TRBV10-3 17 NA CAISERIRAKPVYGYTF TGTGCCATCAGTGAGCGCATCCGGGCCAAACCCGTCTATGGCTACACCTTC
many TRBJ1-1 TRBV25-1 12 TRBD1 CASHTGGTEAFF TGTGCCAGCCACACAGGGGGCACTGAAGCTTTCTTT
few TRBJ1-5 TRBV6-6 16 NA CASSYSGGAGNQPQHF TGTGCCAGCAGTTACTCAGGGGGGGCGGGCAATCAGCCCCAGCATTTT
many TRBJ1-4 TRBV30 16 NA CAWSPLRGGTNEKLFF TGTGCCTGGAGTCCCCTGCGAGGGGGGACGAATGAAAAACTGTTTTTT
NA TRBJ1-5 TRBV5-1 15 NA CASRPDGLSNQPQHF TGCGCCAGCAGACCCGACGGACTTAGCAATCAGCCCCAGCATTTT
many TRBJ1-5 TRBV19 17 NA CASSMIERELSNQPQHF TGTGCCAGTAGTATGATAGAAAGGGAGTTAAGCAATCAGCCCCAGCATTTT
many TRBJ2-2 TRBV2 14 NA CASGGRANTGELFF TGTGCCAGCGGGGGGCGGGCGAACACCGGGGAGCTGTTTTTT
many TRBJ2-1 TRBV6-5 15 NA CASRPSGSSYNEQFF TGTGCCAGCAGGCCATCAGGTAGCTCCTACAATGAGCAGTTCTTC
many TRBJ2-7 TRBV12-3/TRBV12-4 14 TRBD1 CASRGGQWSGEQYF TGTGCCAGCAGAGGGGGACAGTGGTCGGGGGAGCAGTACTTC